This entry lists 18 T cell receptor beta chains sequenced from one sample in a study of cytomegalovirus exposure and HLA in healthy donors. This PCR relied on a set of 60 Vbeta primers and 13 Jbeta primers. The method was immunoSEQ multiplex PCR; TCRdb's version includes in-frame clones alone and lacks a portion of them. This sample carries roughly 120,000 clones, roughly 70% of them seen once, and the ten largest clones take roughly 3%. Sequencing was carried out using PBMCs. All receptors derive from a woman in her thirties or forties in good health and CMV-seropositive.

This chain links TRBV19 with TRBJ2-2; 10 bases agree with TRBD2. V lost 7 bases to trimming and J lost 3 bases; unmatched junction nucleotides: 5. The CDR3 has 15 amino acids. Germline-derived CDR1 and CDR2 are LNHDA and SQIVND (reference sequence). This CDR3 is CASNKAGGYTGELFF. The CDR3, as DNA: TGTGCCAGTAACAAAGCGGGAGGGTACACCGGGGAGCTGTTTTTT.

The CDR3 nucleotides are TGTGCCAGTAGTAACTATGTTACCGGGGAGCTGTTTTTT. Encoded protein: CASSNYVTGELFF. The V and J genes are TRBV19 and TRBJ2-2; no firm D call. The CDR3 has 13 amino acids. Germline values: CDR1 LNHDA, CDR2 SQIVND (reference sequence). Deletions cut 4 bases from V and 5 bases from J, with 8 bases between.

This CDR3 is CASSQGASGSTLSYEQYF. CDR3 DNA: TGTGCCAGCAGCCAAGGGGCTAGCGGGAGTACCCTCTCCTACGAGCAGTACTTC. This rearrangement joins TRBV14 to TRBJ2-7; 10 positions agree with TRBD2. The V gene end was trimmed by 1 base and the J gene end by 0 bases; junction bases not matched to a gene: 9. The CDR3 extends over 18 amino acids. The germline V gene has CDR1 SGHDN and CDR2 FVKESK.

The genes are TRBV5-1 and TRBJ2-2; TRBD1 is a possible D gene (6 bases). The CDR3 runs 16 residues. V shed 2 bases and J shed 5 bases, with 16 bases lying between them. CDR1 is SGHRS and CDR2 is YFSETQ in the germline V gene. CDR3 nucleotides: TGCGCCAGCAGCTTAGCACAGGGTTCGGTTACCGGGGAGCTGTTTTTT. Translated: CASSLAQGSVTGELFF.

In the case of this clone: Its ends do not fully match the called genes, so a read error is possible. The V and J genes are TRBV6-5 and TRBJ2-1, with D possibly being TRBD1 (5 bases). This CDR3 comprises 12 residues. Germline-derived CDR1 and CDR2 are MNHEY and SVGAGI. The CDR3 loop reads CASSGEGAKWIF. DNA for the CDR3: TGTGCCAGCAGTGGGGAAGGGGCGAAGTGGATCTTC.

The chain links TRBV9 to TRBJ1-6, with D possibly TRBD1 on 6 matching bases. From germline, CDR1 is SGDLS and CDR2 YYNGEE. CDR3 length: 15 amino acids. V was cut by 3 bases and J by 5 bases, with 12 bases left in between. For the CDR3, the DNA is TGTGCCAGCAGCGGTCAGGGGATAAATAATTCACCCCTCCACTTT. The encoded protein is CASSGQGINNSPLHF.

The chain is built from TRBV29-1 and TRBJ1-2, with D tentatively TRBD1 (6 bases). With 4 bases removed from V and 2 bases from J, the gap between germline ends came to 14 bases. The germline CDR1 and CDR2 sequences are SQVTM and ANQGSEA. This CDR3 spans 14 amino acids. The CDR3 bases are TGCAGCGTTGTCGTAACAGGACAGAACTATGGCTACACCTTC. It specifies CSVVVTGQNYGYTF.

Worth noting for this clone: An end of the junction differs from the germline gene, which may be a read error. The chain joins TRBV10-3 to TRBJ1-2; TRBD1 is a possible D gene (5 bases). The CDR3 length is 12 residues. Germline-derived CDR1 and CDR2 are ENHRY and SYGVKD. The CDR3 DNA sequence: TGTGCCATCAGTGATTTAGGGACTGGAGGCCTCTTC. Protein sequence: CAISDLGTGGLF.

This chain connects TRBV27 to TRBJ2-7; a weak D match, TRBD2 (6 bases). Germline V lookup: CDR1 MNHEY, CDR2 SMNVEV (reference sequence). The CDR3 totals 14 residues. V dropped 2 bases and J dropped 1 base, with 9 bases sitting between them. CDR3 in DNA: TGTGCCAGCAGTTTAGACGGGAGATCCTACGAGCAGTACTTC. It translates to CASSLDGRSYEQYF.

This clone was seen a few times. The J gene is TRBJ1-2, the V gene TRBV28; TRBD1 matches at 7 bases. The length of the CDR3 is 14 residues. V was pared by 5 bases and J by 3 bases, with 6 bases of the junction left unmatched. In germline, CDR1 is MDHEN, CDR2 SYDVKM. CDR3 sequence reads: CASSQSDRDYGYTF. The CDR3 DNA reads TGTGCCAGCAGTCAATCAGACAGGGACTATGGCTACACCTTC.

The V call is TRBV7-8, the J call TRBJ2-1; 7 bases line up with TRBD2. V trimming: 3 bases; J trimming: 5 bases; junction bases outside the gene matches: 4. The CDR3 has 14 amino acids. CDR1 is SGHVS and CDR2 is FQNEAQ in the germline V gene. The DNA of the CDR3 is TGTGCCAGCAGCTTCCGGGACTACCACAATGAGCAGTTCTTC. This sequence encodes CASSFRDYHNEQFF.

This clone showed up just a few times. The rearrangement links TRBV5-6 to TRBJ2-3, with 8 positions matching TRBD2. This CDR3 region has 14 residues. CDR1 SGHDT and CDR2 YYEEEE come from the germline V gene. After removal of 4 bases from V and 1 base from J, the junction contained 2 bases not matched to a gene. CDR3 protein: CASSMRGGTDTQYF. The CDR3 DNA sequence: TGTGCCAGCAGCATGCGGGGGGGCACAGATACGCAGTATTTT.

This clone was found a few times. The chain uses TRBV6-5 and TRBJ2-5; 8 bases align to TRBD2. V shed 5 bases and J 4 bases; nucleotides not matched to a gene: 3. Germline V gene lookup returns CDR1 MNHEY and CDR2 SVGAGI. The CDR3 loop spans 13 amino acids. CDR3 sequence reads: CASSTGGRETQYF. For the CDR3, the DNA is TGTGCCAGCAGTACGGGGGGGCGAGAGACCCAGTACTTC.

This clone was observed a handful of times. V is TRBV30 and J is TRBJ2-3; TRBD1 is a possible D gene (5 bases). This CDR3 contains 12 residues. Germline CDR1 reads GTSNPN; CDR2 reads SVGIG (reference sequence). The chain's CDR3 is CDPQGATDTQYF. The CDR3 coding sequence is TGTGACCCCCAGGGTGCCACAGATACGCAGTATTTT.

The chain links TRBV7-8 to TRBJ1-1; D gene uncertain. This CDR3 is built from 12 residues. Trimming stripped 2 bases from V and 11 bases from J, with 12 bases between. CDR1 is SGHVS and CDR2 is FQNEAQ in the germline V gene. The CDR3 protein is CASSLNARQAFF. CDR3 coding DNA: TGTGCCAGCAGCTTAAACGCGAGGCAGGCTTTCTTT.

The chain uses TRBV30 and TRBJ2-1; no firm D call. CDR1 is GTSNPN and CDR2 is SVGIG in the germline V gene (reference sequence). This CDR3 has 15 residues. Trimming cost V 4 bases and J 5 bases, with 18 bases left between them. CDR3: CAWTPDGSPNNEQFF. The DNA of the CDR3 is TGTGCCTGGACCCCCGACGGGTCTCCGAACAATGAGCAGTTCTTC.

In nucleotides, the CDR3 is TGTGCCAGCAGCGTCCGACAGGATCGGGGCGGCTACACCTTC. This translates into CASSVRQDRGGYTF. This chain uses TRBV9 with TRBJ1-2; possibly TRBD1 for D (6 bases). CDR1 is SGDLS, CDR2 YYNGEE, per germline. The CDR3 spans 14 residues. Trimming cost V 2 bases and J 8 bases, with 16 bases left between them. The full variable domain, completed using reference TRBV9 and TRBJ1-2, is DSGVTQTPKHLITATGQRVTLRCSPRSGDLSVYWYQQSLDQGLQFLIQYYNGEERAKGNILERFSAQQFPDLHSELNLSSLELGDSALYFCASSVRQDRGGYTFGSGTRLTVV.

This clone was seen only once. The chain has TRBV10-3 and TRBJ1-1, with 7 bases fitting TRBD1. The CDR3 runs 15 residues. Trimming at V came to 6 bases and at J to 3 bases, leaving 10 bases not matched to a gene. Germline V CDR1 and CDR2: ENHRY, SYGVKD. Written as DNA, the CDR3 is TGTGCCATCAGGGACAGGTCTCGTTGGGACACTGAAGCTTTCTTT. It yields the protein CAIRDRSRWDTEAFF.